This TCR beta chain was captured by sequencing in a study of CD8+ T cells in alopecia areata. After removal of 5 bases from V and 6 bases from J, the junction contained 3 bases not matched to a gene. Germline lookup yields CDR1 MDHEN and CDR2 SYDVKM. This CDR3 region has 12 residues. Following extraction, RNA underwent reverse transcription to cDNA, which served as the sequencing template. Profiling relied on immunoSEQ multiplex PCR, and the TCRdb table lists in-frame clones only, not all of them. The sample records just over 150,000 clones, approximately 53% being singletons. Peripheral blood, together with lesional scalp punch biopsies, was collected from alopecia areata patients. Isolation of CD4+ and CD8+ T cells from PBMCs was achieved by sorting.

This TCR was sampled from a human donor with alopecia areata. J is TRBJ1-2 and V is TRBV28; 7 bases map to TRBD1. Sequenced material: CD8+ T cells sorted from blood, taken at week 0. CDR3 DNA: TGTGCCAGCAGTAAAACAGGGGATGGCTACACCTTC. As protein: CASSKTGDGYTF.